Listed here is a single T cell receptor (beta chain). The antigen remains unidentified. These data come from a study of monozygotic twins with inflammatory bowel disease. Overall study results and limits: IBD patients shared fewer clonotypes with other individuals than healthy twins, especially patients with disease activity signs.

Template switching appended UMIs that held a 6-nucleotide sample barcode. Following a re-call of the 5' RACE reads, TCRdb has one entry per CDR3 protein and lacks DNA. Recorded for this sample: approximately 140,000 distinct CDR3 sequences. Sample: blood. This TCR came from a human donor with ulcerative colitis or Crohn's disease, or a healthy co-twin of an affected twin (not recorded which).

Here the CDR3 reads CASSRLGGGSTDTQYF. This rearrangement joins TRBV12-3 or TRBV12-4 to TRBJ2-3; TCRdb's D call, TRBD1, is unchecked because there is no DNA. CDR3 size: 16 residues.